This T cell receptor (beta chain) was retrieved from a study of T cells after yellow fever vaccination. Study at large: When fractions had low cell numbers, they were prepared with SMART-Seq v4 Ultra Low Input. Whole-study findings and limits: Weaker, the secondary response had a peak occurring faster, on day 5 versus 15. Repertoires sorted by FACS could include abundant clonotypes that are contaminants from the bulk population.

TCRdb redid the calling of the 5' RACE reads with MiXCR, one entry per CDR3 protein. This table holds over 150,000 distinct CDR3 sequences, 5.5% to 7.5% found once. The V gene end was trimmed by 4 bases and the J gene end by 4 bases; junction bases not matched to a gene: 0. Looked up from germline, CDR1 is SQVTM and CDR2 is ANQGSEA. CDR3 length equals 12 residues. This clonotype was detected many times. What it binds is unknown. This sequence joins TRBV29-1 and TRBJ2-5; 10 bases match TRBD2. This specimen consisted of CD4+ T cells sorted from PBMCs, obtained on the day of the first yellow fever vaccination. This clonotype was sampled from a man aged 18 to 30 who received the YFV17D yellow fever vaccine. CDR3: CSVGTSGETQYF. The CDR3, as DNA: TGCAGCGTTGGGACTAGCGGAGAGACCCAGTACTTC.